A selection of T cell receptor beta chains follows, all from one sample in a study of technical replicates of blood from several donors. Some clones are missing from TCRdb's copy, which holds only in-frame ones; the method was immunoSEQ multiplex PCR. The sample gives about 80,000 clones, 94% of which show up once; roughly 0.38% is in the top ten. Sequenced material: T cells isolated from PBMCs. These receptors were taken from a human donor in good health. Each CDR3 is given with its conserved first and last residue. D genes are given only for firm matches. Size values are once, few and many counts, or a class for expanded clones, and some rows have none.

J: TRBJ2-5; V: TRBV27; D: TRBD1; size: once; DNA: TGTGCCAGCAGTTTCAGGGGGAACCCACAAGAGACCCAGTACTTC; CDR3: CASSFRGNPQETQYF
J: TRBJ2-5; V: TRBV6-6; D: NA; size: NA; DNA: TGTGCCAGCAGTCCAGGTGCGGGATATTTCCAAGAGACCCAGTACTTC; CDR3: CASSPGAGYFQETQYF
J: TRBJ2-5; V: TRBV5-6; D: NA; size: NA; DNA: TGTGCCAGCAGCTTGGACCCAGGACAGCGGGAGACCCAGTACTTC; CDR3: CASSLDPGQRETQYF
J: TRBJ2-3; V: TRBV10-1; D: NA; size: NA; DNA: TGCGCCAGCTCGGGGGAGGCGGCAGATACGCAGTATTTT; CDR3: CASSGEAADTQYF
J: TRBJ1-1; V: TRBV6-6; D: NA; size: once; DNA: TGTGCCAGCAGTTACTCGACGACAGATGAAGCTTTCTTT; CDR3: CASSYSTTDEAFF
J: TRBJ2-1; V: TRBV2; D: TRBD2; size: NA; DNA: TGTGCCAGCAGCCCGGATATTAGCGGGAATAATGAGCAGTTCTTC; CDR3: CASSPDISGNNEQFF
J: TRBJ2-7; V: TRBV28; D: TRBD2; size: NA; DNA: TGTGCCAGCAGTTTAGAGCGGGAATTCTACGAGCAGTACTTC; CDR3: CASSLEREFYEQYF
J: TRBJ2-1; V: TRBV7-3; D: TRBD1; size: NA; DNA: TGTGCCAGCAGCTTAACGACAGGGCTAGGCAATGAGCAGTTCTTC; CDR3: CASSLTTGLGNEQFF
J: TRBJ2-5; V: TRBV18; D: NA; size: NA; DNA: TGTGCCAGCTCCCTAAAAGAGACCCAGTACTTC; CDR3: CASSLKETQYF
J: TRBJ1-1; V: TRBV28; D: NA; size: once; DNA: TGTGCCAGCAGTCCCCTCGTAGGGGGGGCGGCGAACACTGAAGCTTTCTTT; CDR3: CASSPLVGGAANTEAFF
J: TRBJ1-5; V: TRBV6-1; D: TRBD1; size: NA; DNA: TGTGCCAGCAGGGGACAGAGGGCTAGCAATCAGCCCCAGCATTTT; CDR3: CASRGQRASNQPQHF
J: TRBJ2-1; V: TRBV2; D: TRBD2; size: NA; DNA: TGTGCCAGCCTCCCGGGACTAGGCATTTATGAGCAGTTCTTC; CDR3: CASLPGLGIYEQFF
J: TRBJ1-5; V: TRBV10-2; D: TRBD1; size: NA; DNA: TGCGCCAGCAGCTACAGGGGGCCGCTCGATCCCGATCAGCCCCAGCATTTT; CDR3: CASSYRGPLDPDQPQHF
J: TRBJ1-1; V: TRBV11-3; D: TRBD1; size: once; DNA: TGTGCCAGCAGCCGGACTATCGGGACAGGGATGATGAACACTGAAGCTTTCTTT; CDR3: CASSRTIGTGMMNTEAFF
J: TRBJ2-7; V: TRBV4-2; D: NA; size: NA; DNA: TGTGCCAGCGCTCAGTTAAGCTCCTACGAGCAGTACTTC; CDR3: CASAQLSSYEQYF
J: TRBJ2-3; V: TRBV7-3; D: NA; size: NA; DNA: TGTGCCAGCAGCCCCACAGGGTTTGTGGCAGATACGCAGTATTTT; CDR3: CASSPTGFVADTQYF
J: TRBJ1-2; V: TRBV6-5; D: NA; size: NA; DNA: TGTGCCAGCAGAGGTGGGCTTAACTATGGCTACACCTTC; CDR3: CASRGGLNYGYTF
J: TRBJ2-7; V: TRBV4-1; D: TRBD1; size: NA; DNA: TGCGCCAGCAGCCAAGATCAGGGCCAGGGGGATCTGGACGAGCAGTACTTC; CDR3: CASSQDQGQGDLDEQYF
J: TRBJ2-1; V: TRBV5-1; D: NA; size: once; DNA: TGCGCCAGCAGCTTGCGCAGTTACAATGAGCAGTTCTTC; CDR3: CASSLRSYNEQFF
J: TRBJ2-1; V: TRBV5-1; D: NA; size: NA; DNA: TGCGCCAGCAGCGAATCGCGAGGCGGGATTTACAATGAGCAGTTCTTC; CDR3: CASSESRGGIYNEQFF
J: TRBJ2-3; V: TRBV4-1; D: NA; size: once; DNA: TGCGCCAGCAGCCAATTTAGCGGCTCGAGCACAGATACGCAGTATTTT; CDR3: CASSQFSGSSTDTQYF
J: TRBJ2-7; V: TRBV7-9; D: TRBD2; size: NA; DNA: TGTGCCAGCAGCTCTCGGGAGGGCTACGAGCAGTACTTC; CDR3: CASSSREGYEQYF
J: TRBJ2-3; V: TRBV6-1; D: TRBD1; size: NA; DNA: TGTGCCAGCAGCCAGACAGGGGGCAGAGATACGCAGTATTTT; CDR3: CASSQTGGRDTQYF
J: TRBJ2-7; V: TRBV27; D: NA; size: NA; DNA: TGTGCCAGCAGTCCCCGGGCGACCGGAGGCCACGAGCAGTACTTC; CDR3: CASSPRATGGHEQYF
J: TRBJ1-1; V: TRBV20-1; D: NA; size: NA; DNA: TGCGGGGGGTCCTACACTGAAGCTTTCTTT; CDR3: CGGSYTEAFF
J: TRBJ2-7; V: TRBV5-4; D: NA; size: NA; DNA: TGTGCCAGCAGCTTCCAGAACGAGCAGTACTTC; CDR3: CASSFQNEQYF
J: TRBJ2-1; V: TRBV7-3; D: NA; size: few; DNA: TGTGCCAGCAGCCTAGACTACGGGACTAATGAGCAGTTCTTC; CDR3: CASSLDYGTNEQFF
J: TRBJ1-1; V: TRBV10-3; D: NA; size: NA; DNA: TGTGCCACCATAAAAGGGGGCACTGAAGCTTTCTTT; CDR3: CATIKGGTEAFF
J: TRBJ1-2; V: TRBV5-1; D: TRBD1; size: NA; DNA: TGCGCCAGCAGCAAGGAAGGGCAGGGGGCCTCCCGTCATGGCTACACCTTC; CDR3: CASSKEGQGASRHGYTF
J: TRBJ1-2; V: TRBV6-5; D: NA; size: few; DNA: TGTGCCAGCAGTGACGGAGGCGCTGGCTACACCTTC; CDR3: CASSDGGAGYTF
J: TRBJ2-3; V: TRBV27; D: TRBD2; size: once; DNA: TGTGCTACTGGCGGGAGACAGTCAGATACGCAGTATTTT; CDR3: CATGGRQSDTQYF
J: TRBJ2-7; V: TRBV5-1; D: TRBD2; size: NA; DNA: TGCGCCAGCAGCGTAGGGACTAGCGACTACGAGCAGTACTTC; CDR3: CASSVGTSDYEQYF
J: TRBJ1-1; V: TRBV14; D: NA; size: NA; DNA: TGTGCCAGCAGCCAAGATCGGTGGACAGTCCGAAGGATGAACACTGAAGCTTTCTTT; CDR3: CASSQDRWTVRRMNTEAFF
J: TRBJ2-1; V: TRBV9; D: TRBD2; size: NA; DNA: TGTGCCAGCAGCGTAGCACTAGCGGGAGGGGATGAGCAGTTCTTC; CDR3: CASSVALAGGDEQFF
J: TRBJ2-7; V: TRBV7-9; D: TRBD2; size: NA; DNA: TGTGCCAGCAGCCTCGGGGCGGGGGACGAGCAGTACTTC; CDR3: CASSLGAGDEQYF
J: TRBJ1-2; V: TRBV27; D: NA; size: NA; DNA: TGTGCCAGCAGTACCCGCCCTGGACTGGATGGCTACACCTTC; CDR3: CASSTRPGLDGYTF
J: TRBJ1-5; V: TRBV28; D: NA; size: NA; DNA: TGTGCCAGCAGCTCTAGAACACGGGAGTTAAATCAGCCCCAGCATTTT; CDR3: CASSSRTRELNQPQHF
J: TRBJ2-1; V: TRBV28; D: TRBD2; size: NA; DNA: TGTGCCAGCAGCCGACTAGCGGGAGGCAATGAGCAGTTCTTC; CDR3: CASSRLAGGNEQFF
J: TRBJ1-3; V: TRBV6-1; D: TRBD1; size: NA; DNA: TGTGCCAGCGGGGGACAGGGCTTTTCTGGAAACACCATATATTTT; CDR3: CASGGQGFSGNTIYF
J: TRBJ1-2; V: TRBV7-3; D: NA; size: NA; DNA: TGTGCCAGCAGCTTACAGGGAAGCTATGGCTACACCTTC; CDR3: CASSLQGSYGYTF
J: TRBJ2-7; V: TRBV19; D: NA; size: NA; DNA: TGTGCCAGTAGTATAGGACGCAGGGTTGGCGAGCAGTACTTC; CDR3: CASSIGRRVGEQYF
J: TRBJ2-1; V: TRBV4-1; D: TRBD2; size: NA; DNA: TGCGCCAGCAGCCGAGGACTAGCGGGAGGTCTGGAGCAGTTCTTC; CDR3: CASSRGLAGGLEQFF
J: TRBJ2-3; V: TRBV9; D: NA; size: NA; DNA: TGTGCCAGCAGCGTAGACCCCCTGGCTCCTGGCACAGATACGCAGTATTTT; CDR3: CASSVDPLAPGTDTQYF
J: TRBJ1-2; V: TRBV5-8; D: NA; size: NA; DNA: TGTGCCAGCAGCTCTTGGAGAGGGCAAGGGTATGGCTACACCTTC; CDR3: CASSSWRGQGYGYTF
J: TRBJ2-1; V: TRBV4-2; D: NA; size: NA; DNA: TGTGCCAGCAGCCCAATCGGGAGATTGAATGAGCAGTTCTTC; CDR3: CASSPIGRLNEQFF
J: TRBJ2-3; V: TRBV5-1; D: TRBD2; size: few; DNA: TGCGCCAGCAACGGGGAAGCGGGAGGGGATACAGATACGCAGTATTTT; CDR3: CASNGEAGGDTDTQYF
J: TRBJ2-1; V: TRBV9; D: NA; size: NA; DNA: TGTGCCAGCAGCGTAGCTTCCAGATACAATGAGCAGTTCTTC; CDR3: CASSVASRYNEQFF
J: TRBJ2-7; V: TRBV25-1; D: NA; size: NA; DNA: TGTGCCAGCAGTGAGTTTCCCGCCTACGAGCAGTACTTC; CDR3: CASSEFPAYEQYF